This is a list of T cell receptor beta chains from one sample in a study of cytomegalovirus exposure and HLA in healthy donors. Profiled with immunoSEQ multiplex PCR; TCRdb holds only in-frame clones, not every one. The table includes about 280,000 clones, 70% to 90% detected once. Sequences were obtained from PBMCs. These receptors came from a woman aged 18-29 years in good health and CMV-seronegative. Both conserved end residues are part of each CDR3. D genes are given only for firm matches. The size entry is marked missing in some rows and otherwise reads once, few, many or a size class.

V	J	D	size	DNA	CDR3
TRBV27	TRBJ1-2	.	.	TGTGCCAGCAGTTTAGGGGGGTCCCACTATGGCTACACCTTC	CASSLGGSHYGYTF
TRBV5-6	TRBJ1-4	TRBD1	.	TGTGCCAGCAGCCCCCTCGGACAGGGCAAGGAAAAACTGTTTTTT	CASSPLGQGKEKLFF
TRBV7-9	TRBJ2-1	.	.	TGTGCCAGCAGCTCTAGGGTCACAGGGATCCACAATGAGCAGTTCTTC	CASSSRVTGIHNEQFF
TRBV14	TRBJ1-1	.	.	TGTGCCAGCAGCCAAGCGGGGGTTTGGGGAGCTTTCTTT	CASSQAGVWGAFF
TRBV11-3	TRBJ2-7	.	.	TGTGCCAGCAGCTTGGGCACAGGGTACGAGCAGTACTTC	CASSLGTGYEQYF
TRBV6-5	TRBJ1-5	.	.	TGTGCCAGCAGTTACGCTGGGACAACGAATCAGCCCCAGCATTTT	CASSYAGTTNQPQHF
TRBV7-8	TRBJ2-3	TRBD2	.	TGTGCCAGCAGCTTGGGACTAGCGGGAGATACGCAGTATTTT	CASSLGLAGDTQYF
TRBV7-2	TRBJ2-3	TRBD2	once	TGTGCCAGCAGCTTAATATCGGGGGGGGCGGCAGATACGCAGTATTTT	CASSLISGGAADTQYF
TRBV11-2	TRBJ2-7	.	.	TGTGCCAGCAGCTATGGAGACGAGCAGTACTTC	CASSYGDEQYF
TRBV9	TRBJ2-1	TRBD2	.	TGTGCCAGCAGCTTAGCTAGCGGGAGGGCCCCTGAGCAGTTCTTC	CASSLASGRAPEQFF
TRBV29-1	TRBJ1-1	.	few	TGCAGCGTGTTGACAAGAGAAGCTTTCTTT	CSVLTREAFF
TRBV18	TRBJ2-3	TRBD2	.	TGTGCCAGCTCACCAGCGGGAGGGACAGATACGCAGTATTTT	CASSPAGGTDTQYF
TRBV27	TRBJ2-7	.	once	TGTGCCAGCAGTCCCTTCCAAACGCGGTCCTACGAGCAGTACTTC	CASSPFQTRSYEQYF
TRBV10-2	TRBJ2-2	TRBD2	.	TGCGCCAGCAGTGATCCGGGCGGGAGTTCGATCGGGGAGCTGTTTTTT	CASSDPGGSSIGELFF
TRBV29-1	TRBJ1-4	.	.	TGCAGCGTTCTTTCCCCAACTAATGAAAAACTGTTTTTT	CSVLSPTNEKLFF
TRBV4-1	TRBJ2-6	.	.	TGCGCCAGCAGCCTTTACTTGGACACCAGTAGCTCTGGGGCCAACGTCCTGACTTTC	CASSLYLDTSSSGANVLTF
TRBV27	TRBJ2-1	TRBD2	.	TGTGCCAGCAGTACATACCGCGGGAGGGACCCGTTGGATGAGCAGTTCTTC	CASSTYRGRDPLDEQFF
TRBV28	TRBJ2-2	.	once	TGTGCCAGCAGTCCCTTGGAGGGTGGGGAGCTGTTTTTT	CASSPLEGGELFF
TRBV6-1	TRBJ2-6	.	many	TGTGCCAGCAGTGAGAGGGATGCCTCTGGGGCCAACGTCCTGACTTTC	CASSERDASGANVLTF
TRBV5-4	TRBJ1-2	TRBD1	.	TGTGCCAGCAGCTTGGGGGACAGCTATGGCTACACCTTC	CASSLGDSYGYTF
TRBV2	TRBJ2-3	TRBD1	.	TGTGCCAGCAGGGACAGGGCAGATACGCAGTATTTT	CASRDRADTQYF
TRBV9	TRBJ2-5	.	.	TGTGCCAGCAGCGTAGAGCCAGGGACTCAAGAGACCCAGTACTTC	CASSVEPGTQETQYF
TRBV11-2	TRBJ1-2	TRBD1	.	TGTGCCAGCAGCTTAGCGACAGGGGGAGGAGATGGCTACACCTTC	CASSLATGGGDGYTF
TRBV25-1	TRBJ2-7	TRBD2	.	TGTGCCAGCAGTGATAGAGCGGGAGGTGGATACGAGCAGTACTTC	CASSDRAGGGYEQYF
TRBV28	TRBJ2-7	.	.	TGTGCCAGCAGTCCGCTTCCGGAGGGAATACTTACGAGGAGCAGTAAGGAGCAGTACTTC	CASSPLPEGILTRSSKEQYF
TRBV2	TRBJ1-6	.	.	TGTGCCAGCAGTTACGGACAGCTGAACTCACCCCTCCACTTT	CASSYGQLNSPLHF
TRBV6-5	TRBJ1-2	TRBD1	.	TGTGCCAGCACACAGGGGGCGATGGGTGGCTACACCTTC	CASTQGAMGGYTF